This T cell receptor beta chain derives from a study of blood T cells in healthy people across ages. Study-wide results and caveats: With donor CMV status unknown, expanded clonotype changes were possibly confounded. Age showed a roughly linear inverse relationship with TCR beta diversity per million T cells.

The ends lost 0 bases at V and 0 bases at J; junction bases unmatched: 9. Germline V lookup: CDR1 MNHEY, CDR2 SVGAGI. CDR3 length equals 19 residues. Remarks on this clonotype: Its antigen is as yet unknown.

Primers used in a second PCR of roughly 6 to 11 cycles were a sample-barcoded 5' primer and a J-beta primer mix. Each CDR3 protein is one row after TCRdb ran MiXCR on the 5' RACE reads. The sample lists about 1.4 million distinct CDR3 sequences, 59% occurring once. The chain couples TRBV6-5 to TRBJ2-3, with 10 bases aligning to TRBD2. Sequences were obtained from blood. This TCR was recovered from a man younger than 35 in good health. This CDR3 is CASSYSVAGGPYSTDTQYF. In nucleotides, the CDR3 is TGTGCCAGCAGTTACTCGGTAGCGGGGGGTCCCTATAGCACAGATACGCAGTATTTT.